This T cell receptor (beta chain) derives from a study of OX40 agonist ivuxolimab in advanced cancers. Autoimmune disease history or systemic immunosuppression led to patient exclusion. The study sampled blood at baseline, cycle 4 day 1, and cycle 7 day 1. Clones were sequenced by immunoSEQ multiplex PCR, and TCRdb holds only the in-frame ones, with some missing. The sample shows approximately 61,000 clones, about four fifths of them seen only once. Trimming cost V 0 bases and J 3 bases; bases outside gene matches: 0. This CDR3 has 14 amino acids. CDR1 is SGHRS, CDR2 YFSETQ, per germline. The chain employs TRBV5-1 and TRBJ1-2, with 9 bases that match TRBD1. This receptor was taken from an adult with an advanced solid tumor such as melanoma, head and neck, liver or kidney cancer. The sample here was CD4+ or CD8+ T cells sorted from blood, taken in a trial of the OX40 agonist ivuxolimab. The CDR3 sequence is CASSLGDRDYGYTF. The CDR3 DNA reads TGCGCCAGCAGCTTGGGGGACAGGGACTATGGCTACACCTTC.